Following are 27 T cell receptor beta chains from one sample sequenced in a study of T cells in Graves' hyperthyroidism and ophthalmopathy. Using RNA transcripts as the source, TCR beta CDR3 regions were amplified. The TCR CDR3 was amplified in a first-round RT-PCR using the HTBI primer set. TCRdb re-called the multiplex PCR reads through MiXCR, storing one row per CDR3 protein. The sample contains some 350,000 distinct CDR3 sequences, 25% of which appear only once. What was sequenced was blood. The receptor source for this set is a man aged 50-60 years with Graves' hyperthyroidism.

The CDR3 loop reads CATSTLRDGSTDTQYF. The DNA of the CDR3 is TGTGCCACTTCCACCCTCCGGGACGGTAGCACAGATACGCAGTATTTT. The chain is built from TRBV7-3 and TRBJ2-3, with D perhaps given as TRBD1 or TRBD2 (5 bases each). The CDR3 is made up of 16 amino acids. Per germline, CDR1 SGHTA and CDR2 FQGTGA. Trimming removed 10 bases at V and 0 bases at J, with 20 bases between. Full variable domain (rest looked up from reference TRBV7-3 and TRBJ2-3): GAGVSQTPSNKVTEKGKYVELRCDPISGHTALYWYRQSLGQGPEFLIYFQGTGAADDSGLPNDRFFAVRPEGSVSTLKIQRTERGDSAVYLCATSTLRDGSTDTQYFGPGTRLTVL.

The genes are TRBV6-1 and TRBJ1-1; TRBD1 is a possible D gene (6 bases). Trimming cost V 5 bases and J 5 bases, with 12 bases left between them. CDR1 and CDR2 from the germline V gene are MNHNS and SASEGT. The CDR3 spans 13 residues. Written as DNA, the CDR3 is TGTGCCAGCAGTATAACAGGGAAGACTGAAGCTTTCTTT. Translated, it gives CASSITGKTEAFF.

Only a few counts were recorded for this clonotype. The V call is TRBV18, the J call TRBJ2-5; maybe TRBD2 (5 bases). Trimming took off 2 bases at V and 13 bases at J, with 14 bases between the two ends. Germline loops: CDR1 KGHSH, CDR2 LQKENI. CDR3 length equals 12 residues. In DNA form, the CDR3 reads TGTGCCAGCTCACCAAGGAGCGGAGACCCGTACTTC. Translating gives CASSPRSGDPYF.

This chain uses TRBV18 with TRBJ2-1; D is ambiguous. The germline V gene encodes CDR1 KGHSH and CDR2 LQKENI. This CDR3 spans 15 amino acids. The V end was cut by 4 bases, the J end by 10 bases, with 20 bases between. CDR3 in DNA: TGTGCCAGCTCACGGGTCCAAGGTCGAAATGGGGAGCAGTTCTTC. It specifies CASSRVQGRNGEQFF.

This clonotype was picked up a small number of times. The V call is TRBV6-1, the J call TRBJ2-2; possibly TRBD2 for D (6 bases). With 6 bases removed from V and 6 bases from J, the gap between germline ends came to 14 bases. The CDR3 totals 14 residues. Germline V gives CDR1 MNHNS, CDR2 SASEGT. In nucleotides, the CDR3 is TGTGCCAGCAGCCGGGACTTATGGTCCGGGGAGCTGTTTTTT. Encoded protein: CASSRDLWSGELFF.

The chain has TRBV5-6 and TRBJ1-1; D unclear. The CDR3 totals 15 residues. Trimming took 4 bases from V and 1 from J, leaving 14 bases between them. Germline CDR1 SGHDT, CDR2 YYEEEE. The CDR3 DNA reads TGTGCCAGCAGCGTAGGCCCAGGCGGGAACACTGAAGCTTTCTTT. Translation gives CASSVGPGGNTEAFF. The whole variable domain, remainder taken from reference TRBV5-6 and TRBJ1-1, is DAGVTQSPTHLIKTRGQQVTLRCSPKSGHDTVSWYQQALGQGPQFIFQYYEEEERQRGNFPDRFSGHQFPNYSSELNVNALLLGDSALYLCASSVGPGGNTEAFFGQGTRLTVV.

This clonotype was found many times. V usage is TRBV7-3 and J usage is TRBJ2-7; 10 bases agree with TRBD2. This CDR3 comprises 14 residues. CDR1 and CDR2 from the germline V gene are SGHTA and FQGTGA. The V and J ends lost 5 bases and 2 bases, in that order; junction bases with no gene match: 3. The DNA of the CDR3 is TGTGCCAGCAGCCCTAGCGGGAGTCCCTACGAGCAGTACTTC. Translated: CASSPSGSPYEQYF.

V gene TRBV27 combines with J gene TRBJ2-1, with 15 bases lining up with TRBD2. Looked up from germline, CDR1 is MNHEY and CDR2 is SMNVEV (reference sequence). Trimming took 3 bases from V and 9 from J; bases not matched to a gene: 12. This CDR3 has 18 amino acids. CDR3 protein: CASSFWTSGRAHNVEQFF. Written as DNA, the CDR3 is TGTGCCAGCAGTTTCTGGACTAGCGGGAGGGCCCACAATGTTGAGCAGTTCTTC.

As for this clonotype: At one boundary the junction diverges from the germline segment, which might be a read error. This chain joins TRBV7-9 and TRBJ1-1; 7 positions agree with TRBD1. Looked up from germline, CDR1 is SEHNR and CDR2 is FQNEAQ (reference sequence). The CDR3 is 17 residues long. The CDR3 DNA is TGCGCCAGCAGCCAAGGTCCAGGGGGAAGAGTAAACACTGAAGCTTTCTTT. It yields the protein CASSQGPGGRVNTEAFF. The complete variable domain, with remaining parts taken from reference TRBV7-9 and TRBJ1-1, reads DTGVSQNPRHKITKRGQNVTFRCDPISEHNRLYWYRQTLGQGPEFLTYFQNEAQLEKSRLLSDRFSAERPKGSFSTLEIQRTEQGDSAMYLCASSQGPGGRVNTEAFFGQGTRLTVV.

The CDR3 DNA sequence: TGTGCCAGCAGTTTCATGGCTAGCGGGGGGGTGGAGAATGAGCAGTTCTTC. Translating it yields CASSFMASGGVENEQFF. The V call is TRBV12-3 or TRBV12-4, the J call TRBJ2-1; the match to TRBD2 covers 12 bases. Trimming at V came to 3 bases and at J to 7 bases, leaving 10 bases not matched to a gene. The CDR3 is 17 residues long.

In this sample, this clonotype turned up many times. The V gene is TRBV20-1, the J gene TRBJ2-7; 14 nucleotides line up with TRBD2. J gave up 7 bases and V 3 bases, and 5 bases lay outside the gene matches. The CDR3 totals 14 residues. The germline V gene encodes CDR1 DFQATT and CDR2 SNEGSKA (reference sequence). The CDR3 coding sequence is TGCAGTGCTAGGGGACTAGCGGGAGTATCAGAGCAGTACTTC. Translation gives CSARGLAGVSEQYF.

V and J are TRBV27 and TRBJ2-3, with 11 bases aligning to TRBD2. The ends lost 5 bases at V and 6 bases at J; junction bases unmatched: 4. Germline-derived CDR1 and CDR2 are MNHEY and SMNVEV (reference sequence). The CDR3 length is 14 residues. CDR3 sequence (DNA): TGTGCCAGCAGTGTACTAGCGGGAGCCGATACGCAGTATTTT. Protein: CASSVLAGADTQYF.

V usage is TRBV2 and J usage is TRBJ1-2; TRBD1 agrees at 8 bases. Trimming removed 8 bases from V and 6 bases from J; junction bases left unmatched: 14. Germline V gene lookup returns CDR1 SNHLY and CDR2 FYNNEI. The CDR3 covers 15 residues. This CDR3 reads CASGSPDRVWDGYTF. The DNA for the CDR3 is TGTGCCAGCGGGTCCCCGGACAGGGTCTGGGATGGCTACACCTTC.

This clonotype was counted a few times. The gene calls are TRBV27 and TRBJ2-7, with D perhaps matching TRBD2 (6 bases). Germline V CDR1 and CDR2: MNHEY, SMNVEV (reference sequence). Trimming stripped 6 bases from V and 0 bases from J, with 15 bases between. The CDR3 sequence is 15 residues long. The CDR3 DNA follows: TGTGCCAGCAGACTTTTCGGCGGGATCTCCTACGAGCAGTACTTC. This translates into CASRLFGGISYEQYF.

This clonotype was found a few times. The gene calls are TRBV13 and TRBJ2-2; D gene unclear. V was pared by 0 bases and J by 6 bases, with 11 bases between. CDR1 is PRHDT and CDR2 is FYEKMQ in the germline V gene (reference sequence). This CDR3 region has 15 residues. The CDR3 coding sequence is TGTGCCAGCAGCTTAGGCCTATTGGGCGCCGGGGAGCTGTTTTTT. Its translation is CASSLGLLGAGELFF. The whole variable domain, remainder taken from reference TRBV13 and TRBJ2-2, is AAGVIQSPRHLIKEKRETATLKCYPIPRHDTVYWYQQGPGQDPQFLISFYEKMQSDKGSIPDRFSAQQFSDYHSELNMSSLELGDSALYFCASSLGLLGAGELFFGEGSRLTVL.

This clonotype was seen ten or more times. The V and J genes are TRBV6-1 and TRBJ2-1; possible D gene TRBD1, 5 bases. Germline lookup yields CDR1 MNHNS and CDR2 SASEGT. V was trimmed by 6 bases and J by 2 bases, leaving 20 bases between them. The length of the CDR3 is 17 residues. The CDR3 reads CASSTAPTGGAYNEQFF. In nucleotides, the CDR3 is TGTGCCAGCAGCACTGCCCCAACAGGCGGAGCCTACAATGAGCAGTTCTTC.

The gene calls are TRBV20-1 and TRBJ2-7, with no clear D. Germline CDR1 is DFQATT and CDR2 is SNEGSKA (reference sequence). The CDR3 is made up of 13 amino acids. V shed 3 bases and J shed 0 bases, with 9 bases lying between them. For the CDR3, the DNA is TGCAGTGCTAGTGGGCTAGACTCCTACGAGCAGTACTTC. Protein sequence: CSASGLDSYEQYF.

This chain links TRBV29-1 with TRBJ2-1, with no clear D. V was cut by 3 bases and J by 8 bases, with 8 bases left in between. The CDR3 contains 11 residues. Per the germline V gene, CDR1 is SQVTM and CDR2 is ANQGSEA. In DNA, the CDR3 is TGCAGCGTTGAGTGGAGTTATGAGCAGTTCTTC. Translated, it gives CSVEWSYEQFF.

The J gene is TRBJ2-1, the V gene TRBV11-3; 7 nucleotides line up with TRBD1. The CDR3 sequence is 16 residues long. The V gene's germline CDR1 is SGHNT and CDR2 YENEEA. The ends lost 4 bases at V and 4 bases at J; junction bases unmatched: 10. The CDR3 is CASSSRDSLLYNEQFF. For the CDR3, the DNA is TGTGCCAGCAGCTCCCGGGACAGCCTACTTTACAATGAGCAGTTCTTC.

The rearrangement links TRBV20-1 to TRBJ2-1; 10 bases match TRBD1. This CDR3 region has 15 residues. V dropped 3 bases and J dropped 7; count of bases not matched to a gene: 9. CDR1 is DFQATT and CDR2 is SNEGSKA in the germline V gene (reference sequence). The CDR3 is CSASLTGGFRNEQFF. As DNA, the CDR3 is TGCAGTGCTAGCCTGACAGGGGGCTTCAGGAATGAGCAGTTCTTC.

The V call is TRBV5-5, the J call TRBJ2-3; either TRBD1 or TRBD2 may fit D (5 bases each). Germline V gene lookup returns CDR1 SGHKS and CDR2 YYEKEE (reference sequence). V lost 4 bases and J lost 4, with 16 bases in between. The CDR3 runs to 15 residues. Here the CDR3 reads CASSHGASRPDTQYF. In nucleotides, the CDR3 is TGTGCCAGCAGCCACGGGGCTTCTCGCCCAGATACGCAGTATTTT.

The CDR3, as DNA: TGTGCCAGCAGTGAATGGGTCTCCGGGGAGCTGTTTTTT. Translated, it gives CASSEWVSGELFF. The chain uses TRBV6-1 and TRBJ2-2; no firm D call. Per germline, CDR1 MNHNS and CDR2 SASEGT. V lost 2 bases and J 6 bases, leaving 7 bases between the germline ends. This CDR3 is built from 13 residues.

This chain joins TRBV4-1 and TRBJ1-1, with D unclear. V was trimmed by 0 bases and J by 0 bases, leaving 11 bases between them. Looked up from germline, CDR1 is MGHRA and CDR2 is YSYEKL. The CDR3 sequence is 16 residues long. CDR3 coding DNA: TGCGCCAGCAGCCAAGATGAAGGGCGCGTGAACACTGAAGCTTTCTTT. Residues: CASSQDEGRVNTEAFF.

The chain employs TRBV2 and TRBJ1-2, with D unclear. From germline, CDR1 is SNHLY and CDR2 FYNNEI. V dropped 6 bases and J dropped 8 bases, with 13 bases sitting between them. The CDR3 runs to 12 residues. The DNA of the CDR3 is TGTGCCAGCAGGGGAATTAGGAGGGGCTACACCTTC. The encoded protein is CASRGIRRGYTF.

This clonotype appeared a few times. The CDR3 sequence is CATSRDLNTGELFF. CDR3 DNA: TGTGCCACCAGCAGAGATCTCAACACCGGGGAGCTGTTTTTT. V is TRBV15 and J is TRBJ2-2; D remains ambiguous. Trimming removed 0 bases from V and 2 bases from J, with 4 bases in between. Germline values: CDR1 LNHNV, CDR2 YYDKDF (reference sequence). The CDR3 is 14 amino acids.

The chain has TRBV20-1 and TRBJ2-7; D is possibly TRBD2 (5 bases). V was trimmed by 5 bases and J by 0 bases, leaving 17 bases between them. The CDR3 runs 15 residues. Germline V CDR1 and CDR2: DFQATT, SNEGSKA (reference sequence). CDR3 in amino acids: CSARRAGASSYEQYF. In DNA form, the CDR3 reads TGCAGTGCTCGGCGGGCTGGCGCGAGCTCCTACGAGCAGTACTTC.

V usage is TRBV7-9 and J usage is TRBJ1-2; 9 nucleotides agree with TRBD1. The CDR3 extends over 16 amino acids. J was trimmed by 3 bases and V by 5 bases; bases with no gene match: 10. Germline CDR1 SEHNR, CDR2 FQNEAQ (reference sequence). CDR3 DNA sequence: TGTGCCAGCAGCCGAGCTTCACAGGGGGCCGACTATGGCTACACCTTC. As protein: CASSRASQGADYGYTF.